Detailed here is one TCR beta chain. Its antigen is unknown. The PCR ran on 60 Vbeta and 13 Jbeta primers. Sequencing was performed with immunoSEQ multiplex PCR; in TCRdb, only in-frame clones are kept and a portion is missing. The sample holds approximately 120,000 clones, roughly 76% seen once. Germline CDR1 and CDR2: MGHRA and YSYEKL. The CDR3 is 15 residues long. V lost 6 bases and J lost 1; bases outside the gene matches: 4. This entry belongs to a study of cytomegalovirus exposure and HLA in healthy donors. Study findings and constraints: A later analysis linked a missense variant in DCLRE1C to the trimming of TCR beta V and J genes.

Sequencing was carried out using PBMCs. The TCR comes from a woman aged 50 to 65 in good health and CMV-seronegative. The chain is built from TRBV4-1 and TRBJ2-5, with 11 bases aligning to TRBD2. CDR3 in DNA: TGCGCCAGCAGTCGACTAGCGGGAACCCAAGAGACCCAGTACTTC. Translating it yields CASSRLAGTQETQYF.